This TCR beta chain is from a study of OX40 agonist ivuxolimab in advanced cancers. Only in-frame clones appear in the TCRdb table, and some are missing; sequencing was by immunoSEQ multiplex PCR. The sample yields approximately 84,000 clones, 85% to 95% seen once. Study-wide findings and caveats: Compared with CD4+, CD8+ T cells on average had more expanded clones.

After removal of 6 bases from V and 4 bases from J, the junction contained 6 bases not matched to a gene. Germline values: CDR1 SNHLY, CDR2 FYNNEI. There are 15 residues in the CDR3. Of note for this clone: Antigen: not known.

The material sequenced was CD4+ or CD8+ T cells sorted from blood, taken in a trial of the OX40 agonist ivuxolimab. The V and J genes are TRBV2 and TRBJ1-5; TRBD1 matches at 10 bases. The receptor was isolated from an adult with an advanced solid tumor such as melanoma, head and neck, liver or kidney cancer. CDR3 sequence: CASSPPGQGNQPQHF. CDR3 bases: TGTGCCAGCAGCCCTCCGGGACAGGGGAATCAGCCCCAGCATTTT.